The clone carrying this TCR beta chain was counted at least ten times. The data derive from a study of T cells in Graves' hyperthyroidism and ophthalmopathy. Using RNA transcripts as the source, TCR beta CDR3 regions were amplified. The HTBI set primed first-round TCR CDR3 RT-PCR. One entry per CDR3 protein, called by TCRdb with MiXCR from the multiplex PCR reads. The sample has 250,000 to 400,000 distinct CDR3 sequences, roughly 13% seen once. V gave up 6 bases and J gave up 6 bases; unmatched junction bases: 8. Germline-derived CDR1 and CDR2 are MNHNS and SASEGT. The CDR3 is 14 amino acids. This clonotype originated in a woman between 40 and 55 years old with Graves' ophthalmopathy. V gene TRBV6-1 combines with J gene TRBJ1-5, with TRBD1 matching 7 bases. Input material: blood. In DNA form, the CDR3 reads TGTGCCAGCAGACCCCAGACAGGGTTTCAGCCCCAGCATTTT. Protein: CASRPQTGFQPQHF.